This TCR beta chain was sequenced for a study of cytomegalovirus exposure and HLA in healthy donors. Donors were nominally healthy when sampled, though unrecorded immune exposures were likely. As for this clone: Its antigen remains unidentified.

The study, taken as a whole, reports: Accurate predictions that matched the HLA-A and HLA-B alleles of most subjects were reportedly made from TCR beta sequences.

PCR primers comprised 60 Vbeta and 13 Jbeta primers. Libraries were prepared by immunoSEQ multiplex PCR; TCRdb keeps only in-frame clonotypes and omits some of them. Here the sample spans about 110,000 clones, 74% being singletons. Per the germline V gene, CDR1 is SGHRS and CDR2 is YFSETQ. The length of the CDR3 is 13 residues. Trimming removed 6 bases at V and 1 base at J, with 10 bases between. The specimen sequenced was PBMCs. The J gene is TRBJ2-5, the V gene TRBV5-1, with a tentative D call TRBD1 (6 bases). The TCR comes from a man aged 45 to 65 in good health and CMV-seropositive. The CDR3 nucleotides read TGCGCCAGCACAACAGGGTTCCAAGAGACCCAGTACTTC. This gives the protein CASTTGFQETQYF.